The source of this TCR beta chain is a study of blood T cell repertoires in COVID-19. Across the whole study: Donors in the United States, Italy and Spain gave samples during acute or convalescent COVID-19.

This CDR3 contains 17 residues. Assay: immunoSEQ multiplex PCR; the TCRdb copy retains only in-frame clones and omits some. The data hold approximately 430,000 clones, with just over 85% observed a single time. The rearrangement joins TRBV21-1 to TRBJ2-2; the table's D call TRBD2 went unverified against the DNA. TRBV21-1 is flagged as a pseudogene. The sequence was collected from a woman in her 30s with active or convalescent COVID-19. What was sequenced was peripheral blood. CDR3 sequence reads: CASSKGGQRELPGELFF. The CDR3 region has the DNA TGTGCCAGCAGCAAAGGAGGCCAGCGGGAGTTGCCCGGGGAGCTGTTTTTT.